This T cell receptor beta chain was profiled in a study of T cell clonality in common variable immunodeficiency. Whole-study findings and limits: The cause of increased CVID clonality remains unclear without subpopulation sequencing.

This table comes from immunoSEQ multiplex PCR, and its TCRdb copy is limited to in-frame clones, with some not included. This sample comprises approximately 64,000 clones, none seen once only. This CDR3 spans 13 amino acids. Germline CDR1 SNHLY, CDR2 FYNNEI. Trimming stripped 3 bases from V and 6 bases from J, with 11 bases between. The sample holds many counts of this clone. The target antigen is unknown. The CDR3 end is not reached by the read, which stops 3 residues before it; the germline J gene fills it in. This clonotype was obtained from a person aged 18 to 70 in good health. The sample taken for sequencing was peripheral blood mononuclear cells. The chain recombines TRBV2 with TRBJ1-2; tentative D call: TRBD1 (6 bases). The chain's CDR3 is CASSEGRGNGYTF. The CDR3 bases that were read are TGTGCCAGCAGTGAGGGCAGGGGAAATGGC.